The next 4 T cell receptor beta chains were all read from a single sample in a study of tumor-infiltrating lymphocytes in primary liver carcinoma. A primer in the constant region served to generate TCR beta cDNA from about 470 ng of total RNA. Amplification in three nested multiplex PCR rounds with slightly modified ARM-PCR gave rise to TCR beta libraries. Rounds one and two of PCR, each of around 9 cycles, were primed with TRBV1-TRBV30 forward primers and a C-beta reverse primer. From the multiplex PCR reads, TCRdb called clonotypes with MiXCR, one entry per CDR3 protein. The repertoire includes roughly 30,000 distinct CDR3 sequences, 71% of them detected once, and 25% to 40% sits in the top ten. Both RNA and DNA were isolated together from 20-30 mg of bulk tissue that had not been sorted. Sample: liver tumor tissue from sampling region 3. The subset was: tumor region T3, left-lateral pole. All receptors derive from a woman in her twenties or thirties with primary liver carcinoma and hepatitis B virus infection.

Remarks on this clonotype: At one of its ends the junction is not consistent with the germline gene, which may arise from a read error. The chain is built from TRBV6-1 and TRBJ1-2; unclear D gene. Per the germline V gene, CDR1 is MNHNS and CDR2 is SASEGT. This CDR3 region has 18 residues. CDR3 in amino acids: CASSERFLALRSNYGYTF. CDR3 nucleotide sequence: TGTGCCAGCAGTGAACGGTTCCTGGCCCTTAGATCTAACTATGGTTACACTTTC.

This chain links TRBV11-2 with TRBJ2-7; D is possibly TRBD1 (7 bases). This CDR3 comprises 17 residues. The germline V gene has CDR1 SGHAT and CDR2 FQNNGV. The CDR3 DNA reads TGTATCAGCAGTATCACAGGAGGGGGCCCTTGGACCTACGAGCAGTACTTC. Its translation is CISSITGGGPWTYEQYF.

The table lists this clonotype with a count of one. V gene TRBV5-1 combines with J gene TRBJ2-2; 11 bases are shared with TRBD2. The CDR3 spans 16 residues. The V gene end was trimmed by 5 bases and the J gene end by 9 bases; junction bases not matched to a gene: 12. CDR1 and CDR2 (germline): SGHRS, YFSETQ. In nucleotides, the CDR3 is TGCGCCAGCAGTCCCACTAGCGGGAGCGTTACCAGGGAGCTGTTTTTT. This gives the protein CASSPTSGSVTRELFF.

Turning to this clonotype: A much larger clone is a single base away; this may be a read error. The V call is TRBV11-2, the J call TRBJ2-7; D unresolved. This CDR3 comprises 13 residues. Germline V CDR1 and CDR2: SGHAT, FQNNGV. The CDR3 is CVSSLPKVYEQYF. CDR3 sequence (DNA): TGTGTCAGCAGCTTACCAAAAGTCTACGAGCAGTACTTC.